This T cell receptor (beta chain) emerged from a study of vaccination effects on CD4 cells after COVID-19. Antigen-specific CD4+ T cells were first expanded with viral peptide pools by the ViraFEST assay and only then sequenced. After roughly ten days in culture, the CD4+ T cells were isolated. The person acquired a PCR-confirmed SARS-CoV-2 infection between March and December 2020. Worth noting for this clone: Its specificity is unknown.

The protocol was immunoSEQ multiplex PCR, while the TCRdb copy is restricted to in-frame clones and leaves out a portion. The sample holds roughly 45,000 clones, 65% to 70% seen once. Sequencing used CD4+ T cells from PBMCs cultured with a peptide pool, obtained before COVID-19 vaccination. The TCR was taken from a human donor who had a prior SARS-CoV-2 infection.

CDR3 loop: CASSLSRTDIQYF. The CDR3 region has the DNA TGCGCCAGCAGCTTGAGCCGCACGGACATTCAGTACTTC. This chain links TRBV5-1 with TRBJ2-4; D call uncertain. The CDR3 length is 13 residues. From germline, CDR1 is SGHRS and CDR2 YFSETQ. V shed 1 base and J shed 8 bases, with 10 bases lying between them.